This TCR beta chain was documented in a study of long-term antiretroviral therapy in people with HIV. The study, taken as a whole, reports: Diversity remained lower than transplant donor controls, even though it increased after ART. Gathering of blood took place between 2004 and 2017, possibly under older ART regimens. Controls had broader CDR3 length ranges than HIV repertoires did.

Researchers report immunoSEQ v3.0 was run at survey level. Method: immunoSEQ multiplex PCR; TCRdb's copy keeps in-frame clones and lacks some. The data show about 34,000 clones, with around nine tenths seen just once and over 10% held by the top ten. This CDR3 comprises 13 residues. V dropped 5 bases and J dropped 7 bases, with 11 bases sitting between them. The V gene's germline CDR1 is MNHEY and CDR2 SVGAGI. This clone was found once. Its cognate antigen is unknown. The sample here was unsorted PBMCs, taken 1.1 years after starting antiretroviral therapy. The chain links TRBV6-5 to TRBJ2-2, with D unresolved. The sequence was collected from a man aged 18 to 35 with HIV. The CDR3 spells CASSRGLYGELFF. The CDR3 DNA reads as TGTGCCAGCAGTCGCGGCCTATACGGGGAGCTGTTTTTT.